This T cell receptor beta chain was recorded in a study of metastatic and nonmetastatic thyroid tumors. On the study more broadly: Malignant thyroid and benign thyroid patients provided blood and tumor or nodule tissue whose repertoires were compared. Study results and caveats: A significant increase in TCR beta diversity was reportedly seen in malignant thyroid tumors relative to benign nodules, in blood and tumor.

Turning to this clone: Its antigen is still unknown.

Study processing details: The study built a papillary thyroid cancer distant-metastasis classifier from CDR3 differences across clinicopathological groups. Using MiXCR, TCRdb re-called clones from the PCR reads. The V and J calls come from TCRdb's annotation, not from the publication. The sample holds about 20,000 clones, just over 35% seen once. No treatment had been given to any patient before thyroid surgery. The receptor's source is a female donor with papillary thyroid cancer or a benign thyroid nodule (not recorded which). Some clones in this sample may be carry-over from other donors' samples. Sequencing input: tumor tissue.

The CDR3, as DNA: TGCGCCAGCAGCTTGGGTCCAAGCTCCTACGAGCAGTACTTC. Its translation is CASSLGPSSYEQYF. V usage is TRBV5-1 and J usage is TRBJ2-7, with D unclear. The CDR3 runs to 14 residues. The ends were cut back, 0 bases at V and 0 bases at J, with 7 bases in the middle. The germline CDR1 and CDR2 sequences are SGHRS and YFSETQ.